This entry is about one TCR beta chain. Per the authors' pipeline: From reference gene primer amplification, estimates of nucleated cell counts were derived. Only in-frame clones appear in the TCRdb table, and some are missing; sequencing was by immunoSEQ multiplex PCR. The V and J calls and clone size are taken from that table; D and trimming were inferred from the DNA. The data show a few hundred thousand clones, 90% seen once. These data come from a study of blood T cell repertoires in COVID-19. The wider study: Sites across the United States, Italy and Spain contributed samples from acute and convalescent COVID-19. The analysed material was cDNA or gDNA that came from T cells, B-cell-depleted T cells, or PBMCs.

The source is a woman aged 35 to 49 with acute or convalescent COVID-19. Sequenced material: peripheral blood.

The CDR3: CASSFRRNTEAFF. The CDR3 DNA reads as TGTGCCAGCAGTTTCCGGAGGAACACTGAAGCTTTCTTT. V usage is TRBV12-3 or TRBV12-4 and J usage is TRBJ1-1; no reliable D call. The germline V and J ends were trimmed by 3 bases and 1 base, with 6 bases remaining between them. The CDR3 totals 13 residues.